The text below deals with one TCR beta chain. Its antigen is not identified. Vbeta (60) and Jbeta (13) primers were used in the PCR. TCRdb keeps only in-frame clones here, not all; method: immunoSEQ multiplex PCR. The table records about 160,000 clones, around 84% of them present only once. The sample originates from a study of cytomegalovirus exposure and HLA in healthy donors. Study context: Among roughly 180 million T cells, an earlier analysis found around 100 million unique TCR beta sequences. Study-wide findings and caveats: Looking again later, the authors saw that most CMV-associated TCR beta chains seemed HLA-restricted.

Donors likely had unrecorded immune exposures despite being nominally healthy when sampled. Sequencing was carried out using PBMCs. This sequence was found in a man aged 18 to 29 in good health and CMV-seropositive.

CDR3 amino acids: CASSSKTGEATEAFF. CDR3 DNA sequence: TGTGCCAGCAGCTCAAAGACAGGGGAGGCCACTGAAGCTTTCTTT. The V and J genes are TRBV7-9 and TRBJ1-1, with TRBD1 matching 8 bases. Germline CDR1 and CDR2: SEHNR and FQNEAQ (reference sequence). The V segment lost 4 bases and the J segment 4 bases; nucleotides outside the gene matches: 8. The CDR3 is 15 residues long.